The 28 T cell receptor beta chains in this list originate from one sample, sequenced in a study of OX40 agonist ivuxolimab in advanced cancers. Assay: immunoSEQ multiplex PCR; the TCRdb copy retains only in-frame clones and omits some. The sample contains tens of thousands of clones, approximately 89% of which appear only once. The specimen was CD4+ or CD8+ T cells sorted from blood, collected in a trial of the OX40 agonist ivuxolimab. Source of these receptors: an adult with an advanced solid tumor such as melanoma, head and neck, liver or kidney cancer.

CDR3 sequence (DNA): TGTGCCAGCAGCGTAGGGACAGCCAATGAGCAGTTCTTC. It is translated as CASSVGTANEQFF. The chain employs TRBV9 and TRBJ2-1, with D maybe TRBD1 (6 bases). V shed 0 bases and J shed 6 bases, with 7 bases lying between them. Germline CDR1 SGDLS, CDR2 YYNGEE. CDR3 length: 13 residues.

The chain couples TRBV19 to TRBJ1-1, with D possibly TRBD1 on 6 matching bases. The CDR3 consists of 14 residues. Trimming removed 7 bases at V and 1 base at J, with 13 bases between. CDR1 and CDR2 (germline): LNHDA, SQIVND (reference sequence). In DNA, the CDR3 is TGTGCCAGTATGCAGGGGATCGCGAACACTGAAGCTTTCTTT. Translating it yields CASMQGIANTEAFF. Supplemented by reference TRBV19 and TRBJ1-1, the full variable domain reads DGGITQSPKYLFRKEGQNVTLSCEQNLNHDAMYWYRQDPGQGLRLIYYSQIVNDFQKGDIAEGYSVSREKKESFPLTVTSAQKNPTAFYLCASMQGIANTEAFFGQGTRLTVV.

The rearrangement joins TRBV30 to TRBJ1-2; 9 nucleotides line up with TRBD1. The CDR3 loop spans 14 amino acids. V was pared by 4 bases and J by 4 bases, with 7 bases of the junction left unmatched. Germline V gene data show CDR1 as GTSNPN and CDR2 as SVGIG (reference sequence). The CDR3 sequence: CAWKPGQGAYGYTF. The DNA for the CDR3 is TGTGCCTGGAAACCGGGACAGGGTGCCTATGGCTACACCTTC.

The CDR3: CASSRQGGNQPQHF. The CDR3 coding sequence is TGTGCCAGCAGCCGACAGGGTGGCAATCAGCCCCAGCATTTT. J is TRBJ1-5 and V is TRBV5-4, with TRBD1 matching 7 bases. Germline CDR1 is SGHNT and CDR2 is YYREEE (reference sequence). V shed 4 bases and J 2 bases; nucleotides not matched to a gene: 3. The CDR3 totals 14 residues.

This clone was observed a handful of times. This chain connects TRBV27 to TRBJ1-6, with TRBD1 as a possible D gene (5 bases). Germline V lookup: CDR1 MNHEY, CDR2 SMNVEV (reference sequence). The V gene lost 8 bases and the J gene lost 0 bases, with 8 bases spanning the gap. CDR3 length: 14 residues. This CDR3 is CASQGSSYNSPLHF. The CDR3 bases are TGTGCCAGCCAGGGTAGCTCCTATAATTCACCCCTCCACTTT.

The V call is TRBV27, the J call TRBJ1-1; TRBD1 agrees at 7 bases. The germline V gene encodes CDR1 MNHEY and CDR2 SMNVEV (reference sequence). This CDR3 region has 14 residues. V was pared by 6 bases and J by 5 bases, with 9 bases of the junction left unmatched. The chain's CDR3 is CASRPLPGGTEAFF. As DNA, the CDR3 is TGTGCCAGCAGACCCCTCCCAGGGGGGACTGAAGCTTTCTTT.

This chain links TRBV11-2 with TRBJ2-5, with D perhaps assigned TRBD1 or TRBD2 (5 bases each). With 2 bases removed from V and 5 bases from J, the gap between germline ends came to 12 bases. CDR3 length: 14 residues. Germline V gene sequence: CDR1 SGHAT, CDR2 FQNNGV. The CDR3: CASSLQGWGETQYF. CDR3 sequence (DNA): TGTGCCAGCAGCTTACAGGGCTGGGGGGAGACCCAGTACTTC.

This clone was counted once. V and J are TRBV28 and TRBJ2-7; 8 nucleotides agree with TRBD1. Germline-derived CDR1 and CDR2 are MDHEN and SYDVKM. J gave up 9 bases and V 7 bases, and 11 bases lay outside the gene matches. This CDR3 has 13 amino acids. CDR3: CASMQGARFVQYF. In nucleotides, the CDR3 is TGTGCCAGCATGCAGGGGGCCCGTTTCGTGCAGTACTTC.

CDR3 sequence: CASSPADRALGNTIYF. As DNA, the CDR3 is TGCGCCAGCAGCCCCGCTGACAGGGCACTTGGAAACACCATATATTTT. The V and J genes are TRBV5-1 and TRBJ1-3, with TRBD1 identical over 7 bases. CDR3 length: 16 residues. V was pared by 4 bases and J by 3 bases, with 10 bases of the junction left unmatched. Germline CDR1 is SGHRS and CDR2 is YFSETQ.

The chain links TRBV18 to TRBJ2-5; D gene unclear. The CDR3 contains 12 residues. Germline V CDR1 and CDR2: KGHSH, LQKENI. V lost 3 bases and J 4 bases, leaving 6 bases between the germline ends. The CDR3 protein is CASSPVGETQYF. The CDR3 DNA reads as TGTGCCAGCTCACCGGTAGGAGAGACCCAGTACTTC.

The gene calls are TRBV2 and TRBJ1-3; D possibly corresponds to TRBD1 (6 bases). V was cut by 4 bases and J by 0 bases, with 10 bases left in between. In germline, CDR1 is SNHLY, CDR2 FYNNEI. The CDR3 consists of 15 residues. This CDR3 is CASSAGEVSGNTIYF. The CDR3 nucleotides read TGTGCCAGCAGTGCAGGGGAGGTCTCTGGAAACACCATATATTTT.

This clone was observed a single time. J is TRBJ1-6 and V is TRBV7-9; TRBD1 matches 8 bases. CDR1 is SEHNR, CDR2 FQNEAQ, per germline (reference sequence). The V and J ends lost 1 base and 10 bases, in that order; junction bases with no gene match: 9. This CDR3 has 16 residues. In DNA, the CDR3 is TGTGCCAGCAGCTTAGTACCCAGGGGGCCTAGGTCACCCCTCCACTTT. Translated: CASSLVPRGPRSPLHF.

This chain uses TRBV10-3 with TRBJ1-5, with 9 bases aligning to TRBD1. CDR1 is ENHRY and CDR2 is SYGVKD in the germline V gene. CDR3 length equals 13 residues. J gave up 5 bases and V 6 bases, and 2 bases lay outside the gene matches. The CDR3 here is CAIRDRGDQPQHF. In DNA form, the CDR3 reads TGTGCCATCAGGGACAGGGGTGATCAGCCCCAGCATTTT.

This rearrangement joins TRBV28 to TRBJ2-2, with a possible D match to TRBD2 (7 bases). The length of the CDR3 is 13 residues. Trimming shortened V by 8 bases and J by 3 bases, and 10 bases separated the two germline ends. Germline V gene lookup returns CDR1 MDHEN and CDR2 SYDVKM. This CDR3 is CASGGADTGELFF. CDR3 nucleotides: TGTGCCAGCGGGGGGGCAGACACCGGGGAGCTGTTTTTT.

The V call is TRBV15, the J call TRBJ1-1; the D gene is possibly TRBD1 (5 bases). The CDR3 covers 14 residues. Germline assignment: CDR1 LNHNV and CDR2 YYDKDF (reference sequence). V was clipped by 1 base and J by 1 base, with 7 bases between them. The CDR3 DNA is TGTGCCACCAGCAGAGGCGGACAGAACACTGAAGCTTTCTTT. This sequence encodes CATSRGGQNTEAFF.

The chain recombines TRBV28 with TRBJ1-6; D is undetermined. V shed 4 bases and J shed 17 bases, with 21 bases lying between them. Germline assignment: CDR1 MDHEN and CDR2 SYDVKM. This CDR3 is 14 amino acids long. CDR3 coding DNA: TGTGCCAGCAGTTCCCCACCGTCGGGGATGATGTTCCACTTT. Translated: CASSSPPSGMMFHF.

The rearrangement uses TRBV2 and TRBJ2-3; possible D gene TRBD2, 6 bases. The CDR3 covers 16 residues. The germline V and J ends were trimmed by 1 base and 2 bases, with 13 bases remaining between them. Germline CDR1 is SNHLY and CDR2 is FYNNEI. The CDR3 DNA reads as TGTGCCAGCAGTGAAGGGGCTAGCGTCGTCACAGATACGCAGTATTTT. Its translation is CASSEGASVVTDTQYF.

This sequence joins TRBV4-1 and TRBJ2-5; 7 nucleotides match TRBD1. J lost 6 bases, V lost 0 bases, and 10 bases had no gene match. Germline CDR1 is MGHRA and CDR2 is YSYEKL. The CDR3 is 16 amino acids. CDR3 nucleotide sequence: TGCGCCAGCAGCCAAGAACTGGTACAGGGGTTCAAGACCCAGTACTTC. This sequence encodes CASSQELVQGFKTQYF.

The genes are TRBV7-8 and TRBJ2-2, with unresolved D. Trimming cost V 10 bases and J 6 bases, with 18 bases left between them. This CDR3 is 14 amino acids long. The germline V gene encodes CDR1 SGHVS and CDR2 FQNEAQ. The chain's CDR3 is CAIGGQPGAGELFF. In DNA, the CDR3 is TGTGCCATAGGTGGGCAGCCTGGGGCCGGGGAGCTGTTTTTT.

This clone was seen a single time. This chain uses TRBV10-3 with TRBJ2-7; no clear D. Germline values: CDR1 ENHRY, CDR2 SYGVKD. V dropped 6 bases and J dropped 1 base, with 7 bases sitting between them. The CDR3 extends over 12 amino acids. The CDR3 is CAISTASYEQYF. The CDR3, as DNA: TGTGCCATCAGCACAGCATCCTACGAGCAGTACTTC.

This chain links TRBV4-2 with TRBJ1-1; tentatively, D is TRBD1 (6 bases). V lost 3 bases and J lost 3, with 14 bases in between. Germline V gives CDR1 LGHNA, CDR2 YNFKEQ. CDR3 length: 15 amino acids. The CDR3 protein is CASSQEQGLDTEAFF. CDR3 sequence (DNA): TGTGCCAGCAGCCAGGAACAGGGTTTGGACACTGAAGCTTTCTTT.

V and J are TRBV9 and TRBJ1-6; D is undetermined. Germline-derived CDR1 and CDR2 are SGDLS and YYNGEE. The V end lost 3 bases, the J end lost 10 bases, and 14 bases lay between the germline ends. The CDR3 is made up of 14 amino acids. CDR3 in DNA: TGTGCCAGCAGCGACGGGTCTGGAGGGTCACCCCTCCACTTT. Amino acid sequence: CASSDGSGGSPLHF. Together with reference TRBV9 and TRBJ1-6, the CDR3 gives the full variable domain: DSGVTQTPKHLITATGQRVTLRCSPRSGDLSVYWYQQSLDQGLQFLIQYYNGEERAKGNILERFSAQQFPDLHSELNLSSLELGDSALYFCASSDGSGGSPLHFGNGTRLTVT.

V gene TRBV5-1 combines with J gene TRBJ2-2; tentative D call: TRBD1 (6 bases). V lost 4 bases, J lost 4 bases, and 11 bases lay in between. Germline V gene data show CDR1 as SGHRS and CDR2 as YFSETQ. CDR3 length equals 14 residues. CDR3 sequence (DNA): TGCGCCAGCAGCCGACAGGCTACCACCGGGGAGCTGTTTTTT. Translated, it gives CASSRQATTGELFF.

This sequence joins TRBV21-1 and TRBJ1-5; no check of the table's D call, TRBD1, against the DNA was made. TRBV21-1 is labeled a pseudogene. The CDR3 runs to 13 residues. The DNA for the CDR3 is TGTGCCAGCAGACGACAGGGGAATCAGCCCCAGCATTTT. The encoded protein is CASRRQGNQPQHF.

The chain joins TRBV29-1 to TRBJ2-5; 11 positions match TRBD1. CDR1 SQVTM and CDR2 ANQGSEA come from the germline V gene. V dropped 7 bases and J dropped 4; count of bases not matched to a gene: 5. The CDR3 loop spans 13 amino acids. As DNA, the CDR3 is TGCAGCGCGGGACAGGGGGTTCGAGAGACCCAGTACTTC. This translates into CSAGQGVRETQYF.

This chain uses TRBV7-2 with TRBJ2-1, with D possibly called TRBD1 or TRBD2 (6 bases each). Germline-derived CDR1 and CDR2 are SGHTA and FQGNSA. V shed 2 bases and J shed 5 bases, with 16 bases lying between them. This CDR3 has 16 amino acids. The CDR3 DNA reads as TGTGCCAGCAGCTTATACCCTCCGGGGGCAAACAATGAGCAGTTCTTC. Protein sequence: CASSLYPPGANNEQFF.

The CDR3 coding sequence is TGTGCCAGCAGCCTACCGGGGGGGCTTTCGGAGACCCAGTACTTC. Protein: CASSLPGGLSETQYF. The chain carries TRBV9 and TRBJ2-5; TRBD2 matches at 8 bases. The CDR3 runs to 15 residues. The V segment lost 4 bases and the J segment 5 bases; nucleotides outside the gene matches: 10. Per germline, CDR1 SGDLS and CDR2 YYNGEE.

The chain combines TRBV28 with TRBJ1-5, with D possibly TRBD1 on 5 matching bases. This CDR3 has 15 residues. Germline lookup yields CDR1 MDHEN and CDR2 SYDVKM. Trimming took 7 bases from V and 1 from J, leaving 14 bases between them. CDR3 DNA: TGTGCCAGCAAACAGGCGGGCTTGAGCAATCAGCCCCAGCATTTT. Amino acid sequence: CASKQAGLSNQPQHF.